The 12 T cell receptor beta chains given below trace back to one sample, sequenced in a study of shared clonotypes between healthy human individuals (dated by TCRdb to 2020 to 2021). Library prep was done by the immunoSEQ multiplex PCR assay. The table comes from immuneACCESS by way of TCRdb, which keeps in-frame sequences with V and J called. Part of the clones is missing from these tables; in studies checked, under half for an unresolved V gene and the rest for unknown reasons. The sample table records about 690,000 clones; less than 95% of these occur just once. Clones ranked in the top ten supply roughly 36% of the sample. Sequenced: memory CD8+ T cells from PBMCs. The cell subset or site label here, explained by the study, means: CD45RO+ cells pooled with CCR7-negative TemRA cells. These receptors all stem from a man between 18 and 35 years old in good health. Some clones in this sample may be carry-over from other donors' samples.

For the CDR3, the DNA is TGTGCCAGCAGCCCGGCAGGGATCTACAATGAGCAGTTCTTC. It specifies CASSPAGIYNEQFF. V is TRBV14 and J is TRBJ2-1; D may be TRBD1 (5 bases). V lost 4 bases and J lost 3, with 10 bases in between. Germline assignment: CDR1 SGHDN and CDR2 FVKESK. This CDR3 has 14 amino acids.

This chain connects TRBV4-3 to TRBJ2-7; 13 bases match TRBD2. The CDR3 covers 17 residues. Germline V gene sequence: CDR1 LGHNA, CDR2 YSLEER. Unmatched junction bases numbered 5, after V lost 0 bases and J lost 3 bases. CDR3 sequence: CASSQDRTSGSLYEQYF. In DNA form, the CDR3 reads TGCGCCAGCAGCCAAGATAGGACTAGCGGGAGTCTCTACGAGCAGTACTTC.

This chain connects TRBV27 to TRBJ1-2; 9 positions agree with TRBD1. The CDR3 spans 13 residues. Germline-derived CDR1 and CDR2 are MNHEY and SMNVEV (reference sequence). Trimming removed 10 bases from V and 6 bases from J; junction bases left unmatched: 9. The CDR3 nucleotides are TGTGCCACCCAGGGGACAGGGAAGGATGGCTACACCTTC. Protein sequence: CATQGTGKDGYTF.

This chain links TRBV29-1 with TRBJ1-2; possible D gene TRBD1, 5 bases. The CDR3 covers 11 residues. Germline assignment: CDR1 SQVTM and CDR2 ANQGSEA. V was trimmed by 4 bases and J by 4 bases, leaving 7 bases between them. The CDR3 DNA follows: TGCAGCGTTGTTCAGGGCTATGGCTACACCTTC. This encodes CSVVQGYGYTF.

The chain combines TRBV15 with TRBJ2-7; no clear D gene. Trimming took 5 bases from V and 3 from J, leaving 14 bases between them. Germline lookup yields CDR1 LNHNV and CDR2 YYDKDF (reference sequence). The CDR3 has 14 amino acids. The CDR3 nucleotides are TGTGCCACCAGCGAAAGAGAATCGAACTACGAGCAGTACTTC. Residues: CATSERESNYEQYF.

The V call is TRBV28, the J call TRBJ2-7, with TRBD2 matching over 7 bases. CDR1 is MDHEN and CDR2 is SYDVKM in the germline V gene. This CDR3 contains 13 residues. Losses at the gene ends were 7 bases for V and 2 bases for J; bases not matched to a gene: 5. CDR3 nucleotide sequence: TGTGCCAGCATTGCTAGCGGAACCTACGAGCAGTACTTC. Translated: CASIASGTYEQYF.

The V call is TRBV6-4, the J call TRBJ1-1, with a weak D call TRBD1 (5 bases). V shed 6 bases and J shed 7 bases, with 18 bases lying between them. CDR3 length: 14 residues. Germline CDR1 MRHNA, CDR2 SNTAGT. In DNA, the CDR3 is TGTGCCAGCAGCGAGGGGATTGGAGGTAATGAAGCTTTCTTT. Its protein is CASSEGIGGNEAFF.

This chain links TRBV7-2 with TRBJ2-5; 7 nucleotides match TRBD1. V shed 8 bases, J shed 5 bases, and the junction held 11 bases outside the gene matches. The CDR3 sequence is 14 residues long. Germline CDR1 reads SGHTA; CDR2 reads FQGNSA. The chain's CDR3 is CASRQGDLAETQYF. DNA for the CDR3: TGTGCCAGCCGGCAGGGGGATTTGGCGGAGACCCAGTACTTC.

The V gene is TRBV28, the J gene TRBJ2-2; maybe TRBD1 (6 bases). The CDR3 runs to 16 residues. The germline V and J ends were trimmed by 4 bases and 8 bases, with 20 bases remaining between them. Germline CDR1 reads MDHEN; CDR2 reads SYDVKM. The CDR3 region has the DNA TGTGCCAGCAGTTCATTGGGACATCCGGAGGTTGGGGAGCTGTTTTTT. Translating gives CASSSLGHPEVGELFF.

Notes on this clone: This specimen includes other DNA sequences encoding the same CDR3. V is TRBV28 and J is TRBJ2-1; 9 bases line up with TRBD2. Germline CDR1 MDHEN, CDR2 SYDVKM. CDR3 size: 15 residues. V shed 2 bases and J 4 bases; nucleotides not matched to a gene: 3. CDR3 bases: TGTGCCAGCAGTTTAGGGCTAGCGGGGTACAATGAGCAGTTCTTC. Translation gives CASSLGLAGYNEQFF.

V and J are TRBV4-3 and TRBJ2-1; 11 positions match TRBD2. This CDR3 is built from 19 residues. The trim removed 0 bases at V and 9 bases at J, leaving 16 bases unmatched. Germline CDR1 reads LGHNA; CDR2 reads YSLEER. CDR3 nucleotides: TGCGCCAGCAGCCAAGATAGGGGAGGTAGCGGGAGGGCCGGCGGTGAGCAGTTCTTC. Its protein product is CASSQDRGGSGRAGGEQFF.

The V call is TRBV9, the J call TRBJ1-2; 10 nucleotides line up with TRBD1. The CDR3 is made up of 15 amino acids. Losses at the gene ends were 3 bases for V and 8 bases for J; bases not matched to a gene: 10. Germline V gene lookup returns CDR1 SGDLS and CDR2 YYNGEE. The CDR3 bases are TGTGCCAGCAGCGACTCGGACAGGGGGGAGGAAGGCTACACCTTC. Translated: CASSDSDRGEEGYTF.